Presented here are 22 T cell receptor beta chains from one specimen sequenced in a study of cytomegalovirus exposure and HLA in healthy donors. Amplification used 60 Vbeta primers and 13 Jbeta primers. Clones were sequenced by immunoSEQ multiplex PCR, and TCRdb holds only the in-frame ones, with some missing. The sample data list about 140,000 clones. The sequenced sample consisted of PBMCs. The source of these receptors is a woman between 18 and 29 years old in good health and CMV-seronegative.

V gene TRBV5-6 combines with J gene TRBJ2-3; possible D gene TRBD1, 6 bases. The CDR3 is 16 residues long. V lost 2 bases, J lost 7 bases, and 20 bases lay in between. Per the germline V gene, CDR1 is SGHDT and CDR2 is YYEEEE. CDR3 bases: TGTGCCAGCAGCTTAAACGGGGACCCGACAGGAAATACGCAGTATTTT. It encodes CASSLNGDPTGNTQYF.

The chain joins TRBV27 to TRBJ2-2; 9 nucleotides match TRBD2. J lost 7 bases, V lost 0 bases, and 6 bases had no gene match. Germline values: CDR1 MNHEY, CDR2 SMNVEV (reference sequence). This CDR3 region has 16 residues. The CDR3 coding sequence is TGTGCCAGCAGTTTATCGGCGGGAGGGCCGCTCGGGGAGCTGTTTTTT. Translation gives CASSLSAGGPLGELFF.

The chain links TRBV19 to TRBJ1-5, with 10 bases fitting TRBD1. The length of the CDR3 is 14 residues. Germline V lookup: CDR1 LNHDA, CDR2 SQIVND (reference sequence). V lost 10 bases to trimming and J lost 0 bases; unmatched junction nucleotides: 3. CDR3 nucleotide sequence: TGTGCCACCGGGACAGGGGATAGCAATCAGCCCCAGCATTTT. Amino acid sequence: CATGTGDSNQPQHF.

Comments on this clone: One end of the junction varies from germline; a read error may be responsible. J is TRBJ1-1 and V is TRBV29-1; D might be TRBD1 (6 bases). Germline lookup yields CDR1 SQVTM and CDR2 ANQGSEA. This CDR3 comprises 13 residues. In DNA form, the CDR3 reads TGCAGCGTTCAAAGGGTGCAGGGGAATGGTCCGGTCTTT. Amino acids: CSVQRVQGNGPVF.

The chain employs TRBV21-1 and TRBJ2-1; TRBD1 is the table's D call and was not checked against the DNA. TRBV21-1 is deemed a pseudogene. The CDR3 has 15 residues. The chain's CDR3 is CASSKHGASYNEQFF. CDR3 nucleotide sequence: TGTGCCAGCAGCAAACATGGGGCCAGCTACAATGAGCAGTTCTTC.

The chain combines TRBV6-1 with TRBJ1-1; 8 bases match TRBD1. V gave up 7 bases and J gave up 3 bases; unmatched junction bases: 1. This CDR3 has 12 residues. CDR1 MNHNS and CDR2 SASEGT come from the germline V gene. CDR3 in amino acids: CASNRGDTEAFF. The CDR3 coding sequence is TGTGCCAGCAACAGGGGGGACACTGAAGCTTTCTTT.

This sequence joins TRBV7-2 and TRBJ2-7, with 10 bases identical to TRBD2. J was trimmed by 2 bases and V by 7 bases; bases with no gene match: 11. The germline CDR1 and CDR2 sequences are SGHTA and FQGNSA. The CDR3 is 16 amino acids. The CDR3 DNA reads TGTGCCAGCACCCACGGACTAGCGGAGATTGCCTACGAGCAGTACTTC. It codes for CASTHGLAEIAYEQYF.

This sequence joins TRBV7-6 and TRBJ1-1; 10 nucleotides match TRBD1. Trimming removed 4 bases from V and 0 bases from J; junction bases left unmatched: 11. The CDR3 contains 18 residues. CDR1 is SGHVS, CDR2 FNYEAQ, per germline. The CDR3: CASSSRQGALLMNTEAFF. CDR3 nucleotide sequence: TGTGCCAGCAGCTCAAGACAGGGGGCGTTGCTCATGAACACTGAAGCTTTCTTT. Supplemented by reference TRBV7-6 and TRBJ1-1, the full variable domain reads GAGVSQSPRYKVTKRGQDVALRCDPISGHVSLYWYRQALGQGPEFLTYFNYEAQQDKSGLPNDRFSAERPEGSISTLTIQRTEQRDSAMYRCASSSRQGALLMNTEAFFGQGTRLTVV.

The V gene is TRBV28, the J gene TRBJ2-6; D is possibly TRBD1 (6 bases). Germline CDR1 is MDHEN and CDR2 is SYDVKM. Trimming took 3 bases from V and 0 from J, leaving 18 bases between them. The CDR3 contains 19 residues. CDR3 sequence: CASSFGSWTESSGANVLTF. The DNA of the CDR3 is TGTGCCAGCAGTTTTGGGTCATGGACAGAGAGCTCTGGGGCCAACGTCCTGACTTTC. Based on the CDR3 plus reference TRBV28 and TRBJ2-6, the full variable domain is DVKVTQSSRYLVKRTGEKVFLECVQDMDHENMFWYRQDPGLGLRLIYFSYDVKMKEKGDIPEGYSVSREKKERFSLILESASTNQTSMYLCASSFGSWTESSGANVLTFGAGSRLTVL.

The chain joins TRBV7-8 to TRBJ2-6; TRBD1 might be the D (6 bases). The germline CDR1 and CDR2 sequences are SGHVS and FQNEAQ. V lost 3 bases, J lost 4 bases, and 10 bases lay in between. The CDR3 has 15 amino acids. The CDR3 DNA reads as TGTGCCAGCAGCTTTACAGGGTCCGGGGCCAACGTCCTGACTTTC. This codes for CASSFTGSGANVLTF. Filled out from reference TRBV7-8 and TRBJ2-6, the complete variable domain reads GAGVSQSPRYKVAKRGQDVALRCDPISGHVSLFWYQQALGQGPEFLTYFQNEAQLDKSGLPSDRFFAERPEGSVSTLKIQRTQQEDSAVYLCASSFTGSGANVLTFGAGSRLTVL.

Concerning this clone itself: Within the sample, other DNA sequences also encode this same CDR3. The chain recombines TRBV19 with TRBJ1-2; D remains unclear. Trimming left V 2 bases short and J 3 bases short, with 7 bases between. The CDR3 is made up of 13 amino acids. Looked up from germline, CDR1 is LNHDA and CDR2 is SQIVND (reference sequence). CDR3 residues: CASSIQAHYGYTF. CDR3 nucleotide sequence: TGTGCCAGTAGTATACAGGCTCACTATGGCTACACCTTC.

The V call is TRBV28, the J call TRBJ2-7, with unresolved D. Germline assignment: CDR1 MDHEN and CDR2 SYDVKM. There are 14 residues in the CDR3. V lost 6 bases and J 6 bases, leaving 18 bases between the germline ends. The CDR3 region is CASSLKWSLSEQYV. For the CDR3, the DNA is TGTGCCAGCAGCCTTAAGTGGAGTCTGTCCGAGCAGTACGTC.

The CDR3 region has the DNA TGTGCCAGCAGCAAGACGGGACTCATGATCGGGGACACTGAAGCTTTCTTT. Translating gives CASSKTGLMIGDTEAFF. The chain uses TRBV9 and TRBJ1-1, with D perhaps TRBD1 (5 bases). V gave up 4 bases and J gave up 3 bases, with 22 bases separating them. Germline CDR1 is SGDLS and CDR2 is YYNGEE. This CDR3 is built from 17 residues.

V usage is TRBV27 and J usage is TRBJ2-2; D remains ambiguous. Germline assignment: CDR1 MNHEY and CDR2 SMNVEV (reference sequence). The CDR3 has 11 amino acids. The V end was cut by 8 bases, the J end by 5 bases, with 6 bases between. CDR3 region: CASRNTGELFF. For the CDR3, the DNA is TGTGCCAGCCGTAATACCGGGGAGCTGTTTTTT.

This sequence joins TRBV5-1 and TRBJ2-5, with D unresolved. The J call is in doubt because the DNA end fits TRBJ2-7 better. Germline values: CDR1 SGHRS, CDR2 YFSETQ. The CDR3 spans 14 residues. The CDR3: CASSEYSSSYEQYF. CDR3 coding DNA: TGCGCCAGCAGCGAATACAGCTCCTCCTACGAGCAGTACTTC.

This chain links TRBV4-1 with TRBJ1-2; D possibly corresponds to TRBD1 (6 bases). Between the trimmed V and J ends, which lost 1 base and 3 bases, there was a span of 15 bases. The CDR3 sequence is 16 residues long. Germline-derived CDR1 and CDR2 are MGHRA and YSYEKL. The CDR3 DNA reads TGCGCCAGCAGCCAAGGTGAAATCAGGGGAGACTATGGCTACACCTTC. It codes for CASSQGEIRGDYGYTF.

The chain employs TRBV9 and TRBJ1-2; 8 bases map to TRBD1. This CDR3 contains 15 residues. CDR1 and CDR2 (germline): SGDLS, YYNGEE. V gave up 4 bases and J gave up 4 bases; unmatched junction bases: 9. The CDR3 DNA sequence: TGTGCCAGCAGCTTAAGGACAGGGTGGGTCTATGGCTACACCTTC. Amino acid sequence: CASSLRTGWVYGYTF.

This chain connects TRBV4-1 to TRBJ1-5; D gene ambiguous. The ends were cut back, 0 bases at V and 7 bases at J, with 7 bases in the middle. CDR3 length equals 13 residues. Germline V gene sequence: CDR1 MGHRA, CDR2 YSYEKL. The CDR3, as DNA: TGCGCCAGCAGCCAAGATCCCCGGCAGCCCCAGCATTTT. Its protein is CASSQDPRQPQHF.

This chain connects TRBV19 to TRBJ1-5, with TRBD1 matching over 8 bases. V was pared by 9 bases and J by 3 bases, with 7 bases of the junction left unmatched. The germline V gene encodes CDR1 LNHDA and CDR2 SQIVND (reference sequence). The CDR3 consists of 14 residues. CDR3 sequence: CASKDRGANQPQHF. The DNA for the CDR3 is TGTGCCAGCAAAGACAGGGGAGCCAATCAGCCCCAGCATTTT.

The rearrangement joins TRBV23-1 to TRBJ1-6; TRBD1 is a possible D gene (6 bases). TRBV23-1 is recorded as an ORF, its role being uncertain. This CDR3 contains 11 residues. The CDR3 region has the DNA TGCGCGACCAGGACAGATTCACCCCTCCACTTT. Its translation is CATRTDSPLHF.

This chain's CDR3 is CASSFGQGAGTGELFF. CDR3 nucleotide sequence: TGTGCCAGCAGCTTCGGACAGGGGGCTGGCACCGGGGAGCTGTTTTTT. J is TRBJ2-2 and V is TRBV7-8; 11 bases align to TRBD1. Germline V gene data show CDR1 as SGHVS and CDR2 as FQNEAQ. J lost 4 bases, V lost 3 bases, and 4 bases had no gene match. The CDR3 contains 16 residues.

The chain has TRBV4-1 and TRBJ1-4; D is uncertain. Trimming left V 4 bases short and J 0 bases short, with 9 bases between. This CDR3 is 15 amino acids long. Per germline, CDR1 MGHRA and CDR2 YSYEKL. The CDR3 loop is CASSPAGATNEKLFF. The CDR3 bases are TGCGCCAGCAGCCCGGCGGGCGCAACTAATGAAAAACTGTTTTTT.